This TCR beta chain was found in a study of neurological immune-mediated disorders. Whole-study results and caveats: Private repertoires in all groups were suggested, as expanded clones shared no CDR3 amino acid sequences across subjects. HTLV-1-associated myelopathy showed the most TCR clonal expansion; multiple sclerosis the least, below healthy controls.

The making of cDNA relied on 5'RACE with 10-nucleotide random UMIs. Over 160 million TCR-beta sequences from 15-18 subjects came out of each sequencing run. TCRdb processed the 5' RACE reads anew with MiXCR; each CDR3 protein has one entry. The sample lists 84,000 or so distinct CDR3 sequences; under 13% were seen once. Trimming removed 6 bases at V and 2 bases at J, with 14 bases between. The CDR3 contains 15 residues. Per the germline V gene, CDR1 is MNHEY and CDR2 is SVGAGI. Ten or more counts support this clonotype. The antigen is undetermined. This clonotype was obtained from a man aged 35-49 years in good health. Sequencing was carried out using PBMCs. The chain links TRBV6-5 to TRBJ1-5; D is undetermined. CDR3 nucleotide sequence: TGTGCCAGCAGGGGGTCGACACGGGGCAATCAGCCCCAGCATTTT. Amino acid sequence: CASRGSTRGNQPQHF.